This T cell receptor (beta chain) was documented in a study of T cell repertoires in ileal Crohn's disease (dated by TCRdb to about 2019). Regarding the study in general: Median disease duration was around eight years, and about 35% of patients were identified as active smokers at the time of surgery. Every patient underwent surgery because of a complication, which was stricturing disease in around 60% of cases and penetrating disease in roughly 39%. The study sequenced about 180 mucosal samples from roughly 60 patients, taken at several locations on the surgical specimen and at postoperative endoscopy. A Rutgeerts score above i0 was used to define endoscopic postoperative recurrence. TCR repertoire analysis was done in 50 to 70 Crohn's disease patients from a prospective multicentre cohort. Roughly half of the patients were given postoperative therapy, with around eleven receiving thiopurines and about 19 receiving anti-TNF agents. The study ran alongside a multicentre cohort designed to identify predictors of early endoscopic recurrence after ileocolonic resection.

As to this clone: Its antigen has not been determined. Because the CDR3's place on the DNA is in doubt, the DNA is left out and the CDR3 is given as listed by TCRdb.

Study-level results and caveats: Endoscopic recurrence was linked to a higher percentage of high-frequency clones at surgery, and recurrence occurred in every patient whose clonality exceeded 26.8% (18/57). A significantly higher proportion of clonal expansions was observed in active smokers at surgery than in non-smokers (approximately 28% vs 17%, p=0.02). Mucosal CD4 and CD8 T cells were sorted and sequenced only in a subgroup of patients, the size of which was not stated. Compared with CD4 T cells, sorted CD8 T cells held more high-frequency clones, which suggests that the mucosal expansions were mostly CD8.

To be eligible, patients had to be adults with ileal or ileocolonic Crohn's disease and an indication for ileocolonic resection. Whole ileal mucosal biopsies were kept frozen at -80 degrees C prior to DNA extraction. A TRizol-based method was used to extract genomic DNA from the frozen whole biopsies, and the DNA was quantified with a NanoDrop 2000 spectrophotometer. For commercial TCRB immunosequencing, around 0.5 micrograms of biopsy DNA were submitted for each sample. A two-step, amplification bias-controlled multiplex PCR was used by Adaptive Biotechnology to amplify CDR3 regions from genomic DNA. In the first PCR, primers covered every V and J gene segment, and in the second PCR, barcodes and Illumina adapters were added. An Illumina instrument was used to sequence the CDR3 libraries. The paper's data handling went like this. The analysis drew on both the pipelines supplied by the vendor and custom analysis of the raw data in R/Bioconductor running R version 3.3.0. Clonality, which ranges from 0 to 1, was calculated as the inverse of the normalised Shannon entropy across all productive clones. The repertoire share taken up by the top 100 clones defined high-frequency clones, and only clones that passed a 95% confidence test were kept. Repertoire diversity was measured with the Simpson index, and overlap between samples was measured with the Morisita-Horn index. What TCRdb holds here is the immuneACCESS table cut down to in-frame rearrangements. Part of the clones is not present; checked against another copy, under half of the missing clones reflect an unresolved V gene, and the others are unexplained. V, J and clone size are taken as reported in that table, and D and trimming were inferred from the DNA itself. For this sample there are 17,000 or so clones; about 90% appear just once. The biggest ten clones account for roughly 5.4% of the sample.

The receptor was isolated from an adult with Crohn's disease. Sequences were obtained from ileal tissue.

The encoded CDR3 is CASSVPPGQGAFYEQFF. The rearranged segments are TRBV2 and TRBJ2-1; TRBD1 is the table's D call, not checked against the DNA. From its cysteine to its phenylalanine, the CDR3 spans 17 amino acids. CDR1 and CDR2 are drawn from the germline V gene: SNHLY, FYNNEI.